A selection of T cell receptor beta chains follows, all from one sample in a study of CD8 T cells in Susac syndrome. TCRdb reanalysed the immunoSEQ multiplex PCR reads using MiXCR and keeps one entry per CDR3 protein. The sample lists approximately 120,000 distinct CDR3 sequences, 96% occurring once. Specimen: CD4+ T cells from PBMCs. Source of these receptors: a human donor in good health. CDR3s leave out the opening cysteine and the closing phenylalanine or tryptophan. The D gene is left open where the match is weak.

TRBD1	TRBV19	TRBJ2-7	ASSGNPTQGYEQY
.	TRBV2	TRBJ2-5	ASRMGETQY
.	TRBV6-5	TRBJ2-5	ASSYVRASGKETQY
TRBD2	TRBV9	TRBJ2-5	ASSSDPTGGETQY
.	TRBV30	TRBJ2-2	AWRIRGRNTGELF
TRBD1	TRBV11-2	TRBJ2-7	ASSFPGQGTEQY
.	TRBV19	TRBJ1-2	ASTYRTGSYGYT
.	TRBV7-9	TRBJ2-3	ASSSGGTDTQY
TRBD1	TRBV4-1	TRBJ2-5	ASSQRDRDQETQY
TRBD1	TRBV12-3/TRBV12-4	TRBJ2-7	ASSLNRGAYEQY
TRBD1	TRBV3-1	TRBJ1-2	ASSRPGGAGGYT
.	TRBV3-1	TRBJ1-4	ASSQGNEKLF
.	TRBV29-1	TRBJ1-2	SVDRPYGYT
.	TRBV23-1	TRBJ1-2	ASSQSRWRVFNYGYT
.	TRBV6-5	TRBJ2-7	ASSSWGNEQY
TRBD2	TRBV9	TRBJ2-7	ASSVSGSGRWYEQY
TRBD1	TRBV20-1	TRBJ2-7	SAKKGTASYEQY
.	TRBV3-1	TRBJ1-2	ASSQWRRTYGYT
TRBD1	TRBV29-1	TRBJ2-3	SLDRGTVYGTQY
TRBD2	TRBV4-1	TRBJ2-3	ASSHQGGGAPDTQY
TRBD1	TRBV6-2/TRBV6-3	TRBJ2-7	ASKVDRGPDEQY
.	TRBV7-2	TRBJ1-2	ASRKLRDSKPYGYT
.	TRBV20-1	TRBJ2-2	SARDPATQTGELF